This TCR beta chain comes out of a study of blood T cell repertoires in COVID-19. Overall study: T cells, B-cell-depleted T cells, or PBMCs provided the cDNA or gDNA that served as material.

Germline V CDR1 and CDR2: SGHRS, YFSETQ. V lost 7 bases to trimming and J lost 7 bases; unmatched junction nucleotides: 19. The CDR3 runs 17 residues. Sequenced by immunoSEQ multiplex PCR; TCRdb stores in-frame clones only, minus some. Here the sample spans under 300,000 clones, more than 85% being singletons. The sequenced material came from peripheral blood. The sequence was collected from a woman between 65 and 79 years old with active or convalescent COVID-19. The genes are TRBV5-1 and TRBJ2-2; 7 bases are a match to TRBD2. This chain's CDR3 is CASGPARGSGANGELFF. In nucleotides, the CDR3 is TGCGCCAGCGGCCCGGCTAGGGGAAGCGGGGCCAACGGGGAGCTGTTTTTT.